The 23 T cell receptor beta chains below were found in one sample sequenced in a study of cytotoxic CD8 clonotypes in ibrutinib-treated CLL. Using immunoSEQ multiplex PCR, the repertoire was profiled, and TCRdb retains in-frame clones only, with some absent. The top ten hold more than 10% of the sample, which has about 130,000 clones, around three quarters seen once. This material consisted of PBMCs, taken after 12 months of ibrutinib treatment. Source of these receptors: a human donor with chronic lymphocytic leukemia.

The rearrangement joins TRBV18 to TRBJ1-4; maybe TRBD1 (6 bases). The CDR3 sequence is 13 residues long. Per the germline V gene, CDR1 is KGHSH and CDR2 is LQKENI. The germline V and J ends were trimmed by 6 bases and 8 bases, with 13 bases remaining between them. CDR3 bases: TGTGCCAGCTCTTCACAGGGACAAGAAAAACTGTTTTTT. Protein sequence: CASSSQGQEKLFF.

The chain joins TRBV9 to TRBJ1-1, with 8 bases identical to TRBD1. Germline loops: CDR1 SGDLS, CDR2 YYNGEE. After removal of 4 bases from V and 5 bases from J, the junction contained 13 bases not matched to a gene. The CDR3 is made up of 16 amino acids. Written as DNA, the CDR3 is TGTGCCAGCAGCATCCATGACAGGGGAGCTAGGACTGAAGCTTTCTTT. Translating gives CASSIHDRGARTEAFF.

The chain has TRBV2 and TRBJ2-3; 10 bases are shared with TRBD2. The CDR3 spans 18 residues. V trimming: 4 bases; J trimming: 0 bases; junction bases outside the gene matches: 10. The germline CDR1 and CDR2 sequences are SNHLY and FYNNEI. The CDR3 DNA reads as TGTGCCAGCAGTGTAGTGGGGACTAGCGCGACAAGCACAGATACGCAGTATTTT. Translation gives CASSVVGTSATSTDTQYF.

This clone appeared a single time. The chain couples TRBV6-5 to TRBJ1-5, with D perhaps matching TRBD1 (6 bases). CDR1 and CDR2 (germline): MNHEY, SVGAGI. V was shortened by 5 bases and J by 2 bases, with 13 bases between the two germline ends. The CDR3 covers 15 residues. The CDR3 region is CASSPMTGGNQPQHF. The CDR3 nucleotides are TGTGCCAGCAGTCCTATGACAGGTGGCAATCAGCCCCAGCATTTT.

In the case of this clone: The junction and the germline gene differ at one end; a read error may be behind it. The V call is TRBV7-7, the J call TRBJ2-5, with D possibly being TRBD2 (6 bases). Germline V gene sequence: CDR1 SSHAT, CDR2 FNYEAQ (reference sequence). CDR3 size: 13 residues. The CDR3 nucleotides read TGTGCTAGCAGCCGACTAGTTAGGGAGACCCAGTACTTC. Translation gives CASSRLVRETQYF.

The V and J genes are TRBV9 and TRBJ2-3, with 7 bases aligning to TRBD1. V lost 4 bases, J lost 6 bases, and 11 bases stayed unmatched. The CDR3 loop spans 15 amino acids. Germline CDR1 SGDLS, CDR2 YYNGEE. The CDR3 DNA reads TGTGCCAGCAGCTATCGACAGGGTTCGTATGATACGCAGTATTTT. Its translation: CASSYRQGSYDTQYF.

This chain links TRBV6-5 with TRBJ1-2; D gene unclear. The CDR3 runs 14 residues. Between the trimmed V and J ends, which lost 0 bases and 7 bases, there was a span of 12 bases. The germline V gene has CDR1 MNHEY and CDR2 SVGAGI. CDR3 in DNA: TGTGCCAGCAGTTACTCGGCCAGACACGGTGGCTACACCTTC. Its protein is CASSYSARHGGYTF.

This chain connects TRBV30 to TRBJ2-7; 7 positions match TRBD2. Germline trimming cut 4 bases from V and 3 bases from J; bases unmatched to any gene: 18. The CDR3 totals 17 residues. Germline-derived CDR1 and CDR2 are GTSNPN and SVGIG (reference sequence). The CDR3 loop is CAWTPRWLAENHYEQYF. The DNA for the CDR3 is TGTGCCTGGACCCCCAGGTGGCTAGCGGAGAACCACTACGAGCAGTACTTC. Full variable domain (missing parts from reference TRBV30 and TRBJ2-7): SQTIHQWPATLVQPVGSPLSLECTVEGTSNPNLYWYRQAAGRGLQLLFYSVGIGQISSEVPQNLSASRPQDRQFILSSKKLLLSDSGFYLCAWTPRWLAENHYEQYFGPGTRLTVT.

V is TRBV29-1 and J is TRBJ2-5, with 10 bases fitting TRBD1. Germline CDR1 and CDR2: SQVTM and ANQGSEA. V trimming: 3 bases; J trimming: 2 bases; junction bases outside the gene matches: 6. This CDR3 has 15 residues. Here the CDR3 DNA reads TGCAGCGTTGACCCCGGGACAGGGGAACAAGAGACCCAGTACTTC. It encodes CSVDPGTGEQETQYF. Looking up the rest from reference TRBV29-1 and TRBJ2-5 gives the full variable domain: SAVISQKPSRDICQRGTSLTIQCQVDSQVTMMFWYRQQPGQSLTLIATANQGSEATYESGFVIDKFPISRPNLTFSTLTVSNMSPEDSSIYLCSVDPGTGEQETQYFGPGTRLLVL.

This rearrangement joins TRBV5-5 to TRBJ2-7; TRBD1 agrees at 7 bases. The CDR3 runs to 13 residues. Per germline, CDR1 SGHKS and CDR2 YYEKEE (reference sequence). Germline trimming cut 5 bases from V and 1 base from J; bases unmatched to any gene: 3. CDR3 in amino acids: CASRRDSSYEQYF. For the CDR3, the DNA is TGTGCCAGCAGGAGGGACAGTTCCTACGAGCAGTACTTC.

This clone was picked up one time. In DNA form, the CDR3 reads TGTGCCAGCAGCCAAGCAGATACGCAGTATTTT. Amino acid sequence: CASSQADTQYF. The chain employs TRBV4-2 and TRBJ2-3; D unclear. Trimming pared 1 base from V and 4 bases from J, leaving 0 bases between. From germline, CDR1 is LGHNA and CDR2 YNFKEQ. The length of the CDR3 is 11 residues.

The chain is built from TRBV6-5 and TRBJ2-4; D gene unclear. The CDR3 runs 11 residues. The germline CDR1 and CDR2 sequences are MNHEY and SVGAGI. Trimming removed 4 bases at V and 8 bases at J, with 6 bases between. The CDR3 region is CASSLKDIQYF. In DNA, the CDR3 is TGTGCCAGCAGTTTGAAGGACATTCAGTACTTC.

V usage is TRBV7-2 and J usage is TRBJ2-3, with 14 nucleotides matching TRBD2. Germline V gene sequence: CDR1 SGHTA, CDR2 FQGNSA. CDR3 length equals 16 residues. With 8 bases clipped from V and 6 bases from J, the junction kept 10 bases outside the gene matches. CDR3 protein: CASRRPGLAGADTQYF. The CDR3 DNA reads TGTGCCAGCCGCCGACCGGGACTAGCGGGAGCGGATACGCAGTATTTT. The variable domain in full, with the rest retrieved from reference TRBV7-2 and TRBJ2-3, is GAGVSQSPSNKVTEKGKDVELRCDPISGHTALYWYRQSLGQGLEFLIYFQGNSAPDKSGLPSDRFSAERTGGSVSTLTIQRTQQEDSAVYLCASRRPGLAGADTQYFGPGTRLTVL.

The rearrangement links TRBV9 to TRBJ1-5; D is ambiguous. Looked up from germline, CDR1 is SGDLS and CDR2 is YYNGEE. The germline V and J ends were trimmed by 8 bases and 4 bases, with 19 bases remaining between them. This CDR3 comprises 15 residues. The CDR3 sequence is CASPRRPIINQPQHF. CDR3 nucleotide sequence: TGTGCCAGTCCTAGGAGGCCGATAATTAATCAGCCCCAGCATTTT.

This clone was picked up one time. This chain connects TRBV18 to TRBJ1-5; D possibly corresponds to TRBD1 (6 bases). The CDR3 is made up of 17 amino acids. Trimming shortened V by 6 bases and J by 4 bases, and 22 bases separated the two germline ends. Per germline, CDR1 KGHSH and CDR2 LQKENI. The CDR3 nucleotides are TGTGCCAGCTCCGCGGACAGAGAGGGCCTAGGTAATCAGCCCCAGCATTTT. It is translated as CASSADREGLGNQPQHF.

The chain carries TRBV7-2 and TRBJ2-7; D uncertain. This CDR3 is 14 amino acids long. V was clipped by 0 bases and J by 3 bases, with 9 bases between them. The germline CDR1 and CDR2 sequences are SGHTA and FQGNSA. CDR3 DNA: TGTGCCAGCAGCTTAGCGGGATATGTCTACGAGCAGTACTTC. Encoded protein: CASSLAGYVYEQYF.

V and J are TRBV14 and TRBJ1-2; the D is unclear. CDR1 SGHDN and CDR2 FVKESK come from the germline V gene. V was clipped by 0 bases and J by 8 bases, with 16 bases between them. The CDR3 contains 15 residues. The CDR3 protein is CASSQDRVIGNGYTF. The DNA for the CDR3 is TGTGCCAGCAGCCAAGATAGGGTTATCGGGAACGGCTACACCTTC.

Note on this clone: The sample holds other DNA sequences that translate to the same CDR3. The chain joins TRBV6-5 to TRBJ1-1, with D unresolved. Per the germline V gene, CDR1 is MNHEY and CDR2 is SVGAGI. The CDR3 loop spans 14 amino acids. V dropped 0 bases and J dropped 1 base, with 6 bases sitting between them. CDR3 DNA: TGTGCCAGCAGTTACTCGGAGGGGAACACTGAAGCTTTCTTT. Protein product: CASSYSEGNTEAFF.

The chain joins TRBV7-2 to TRBJ2-7, with 11 bases that match TRBD1. The CDR3 runs 17 residues. V shed 4 bases, J shed 3 bases, and the junction held 11 bases outside the gene matches. Germline-derived CDR1 and CDR2 are SGHTA and FQGNSA. The CDR3 DNA follows: TGTGCCAGCAGCTCATACCCTCCCGGGACAGGGGGCTACGAGCAGTACTTC. This gives the protein CASSSYPPGTGGYEQYF.

CDR3 residues: CASSIWGREQFF. DNA of the CDR3: TGTGCCAGTAGTATCTGGGGAAGGGAACAGTTCTTC. This rearrangement joins TRBV19 to TRBJ2-1; D is undetermined. The CDR3 sequence is 12 residues long. Trimming removed 3 bases at V and 13 bases at J, with 13 bases between. CDR1 LNHDA and CDR2 SQIVND come from the germline V gene (reference sequence). The variable domain in full, completed from reference TRBV19 and TRBJ2-1, reads DGGITQSPKYLFRKEGQNVTLSCEQNLNHDAMYWYRQDPGQGLRLIYYSQIVNDFQKGDIAEGYSVSREKKESFPLTVTSAQKNPTAFYLCASSIWGREQFFGPGTRLTVL.

The chain joins TRBV6-5 to TRBJ2-1; 7 bases line up with TRBD2. Per germline, CDR1 MNHEY and CDR2 SVGAGI. This CDR3 is built from 12 residues. J was trimmed by 12 bases and V by 4 bases; bases with no gene match: 6. CDR3 bases: TGTGCCAGCAGTTCCTCGGGGGGTGCGCAGTTCTTC. It codes for CASSSSGGAQFF.

This clone was seen only a few times. V is TRBV6-5 and J is TRBJ1-2; TRBD1 matches at 9 bases. This CDR3 has 15 amino acids. V was clipped by 6 bases and J by 3 bases; unmatched bases: 8. Germline V gives CDR1 MNHEY, CDR2 SVGAGI. CDR3 sequence: CASRETGGLDYGYTF. The CDR3 DNA sequence: TGTGCCAGCAGGGAGACAGGGGGTCTCGACTATGGCTACACCTTC.

The V gene is TRBV27, the J gene TRBJ1-4, with TRBD1 identical over 9 bases. CDR3 length: 14 amino acids. Germline V gene data show CDR1 as MNHEY and CDR2 as SMNVEV (reference sequence). J gave up 7 bases and V 6 bases, and 6 bases lay outside the gene matches. CDR3 sequence: CASRPTGGPEKLFF. CDR3 bases: TGTGCCAGCAGGCCTACAGGGGGCCCTGAAAAACTGTTTTTT.